This T cell receptor (beta chain) is from a study of beta chain features in type 1 diabetes. V lost 4 bases and J 0 bases, leaving 7 bases between the germline ends. Germline V gene data show CDR1 as SGDLS and CDR2 as YYNGEE. This CDR3 region has 13 residues. Reverse transcription of all isolated RNA meant that expressed TCRB transcripts were sequenced. TCRdb's table, derived via immunoSEQ multiplex PCR, lists solely in-frame clones and lacks some. The sample carries about 150,000 clones, about 7.3% recorded once. This chain links TRBV9 with TRBJ1-1; D ambiguous. Material for sequencing was central memory CD4+ T cells from blood. The source is a man aged 18 to 29 in good health. This CDR3 is CASSPPLNTEAFF. CDR3 DNA: TGTGCCAGCAGCCCCCCGTTGAACACTGAAGCTTTCTTT.